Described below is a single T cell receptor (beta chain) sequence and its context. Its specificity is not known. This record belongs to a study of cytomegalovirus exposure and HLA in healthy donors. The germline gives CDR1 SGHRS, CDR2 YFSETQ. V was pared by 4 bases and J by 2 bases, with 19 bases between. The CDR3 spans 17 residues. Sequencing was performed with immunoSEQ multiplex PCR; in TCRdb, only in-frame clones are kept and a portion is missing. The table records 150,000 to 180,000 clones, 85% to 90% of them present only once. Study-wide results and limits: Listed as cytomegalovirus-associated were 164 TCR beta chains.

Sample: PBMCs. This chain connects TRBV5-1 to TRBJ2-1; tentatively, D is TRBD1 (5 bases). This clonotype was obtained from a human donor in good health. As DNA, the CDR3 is TGCGCCAGCAGCGCGGCACCTATTGACAGAGCCTACAATGAGCAGTTCTTC. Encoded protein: CASSAAPIDRAYNEQFF.